One and the same sample provided the 20 T cell receptor beta chains below, sequenced in a study of T cell changes during pregnancy in multiple sclerosis. The table came from immunoSEQ multiplex PCR; TCRdb's copy has only in-frame clones and leaves some out. The repertoire has over 40,000 clones, about 87% of them found once; the top ten carry roughly 4.9%. The material was peripheral blood, obtained in the first trimester of pregnancy. The receptors were sampled from a female donor in good health, enrolled as a control in a pregnancy study.

This clone is termed medium-sized. The rearrangement links TRBV28 to TRBJ1-2; 9 bases match TRBD1. This CDR3 contains 15 residues. V shed 6 bases, J shed 2 bases, and the junction held 7 bases outside the gene matches. The germline V gene encodes CDR1 MDHEN and CDR2 SYDVKM. The CDR3 DNA reads as TGTGCCAGCAGAGTTGACAGGGGGGCCAACTATGGCTACACCTTC. This sequence encodes CASRVDRGANYGYTF.

The CDR3 DNA reads as TGCGCCAGCAGCCAGGACTCGGGACTAGCGGGCGAGCAGTACTTC. Its translation is CASSQDSGLAGEQYF. This chain uses TRBV4-1 with TRBJ2-7; 12 bases are a match to TRBD2. Trimming cost V 3 bases and J 6 bases; bases outside gene matches: 6. The CDR3 spans 15 residues. The germline gives CDR1 MGHRA, CDR2 YSYEKL.

The chain carries TRBV4-3 and TRBJ1-4; unclear D gene. Trimming cost V 2 bases and J 0 bases, with 7 bases left between them. The germline gives CDR1 LGHNA, CDR2 YSLEER. CDR3 length: 15 amino acids. CDR3: CASSQTYSTNEKLFF. The CDR3 DNA sequence: TGCGCCAGCAGCCAAACTTATTCAACTAATGAAAAACTGTTTTTT.

In its sample, this clone ranks as medium-sized. This sequence joins TRBV6-4 and TRBJ2-3; TRBD2 agrees at 8 bases. The CDR3 loop spans 15 amino acids. Trimming removed 3 bases from V and 3 bases from J; junction bases left unmatched: 5. Looked up from germline, CDR1 is MRHNA and CDR2 is SNTAGT. Here the CDR3 reads CASSDGAGDTDTQYF. The CDR3, as DNA: TGTGCCAGCAGTGATGGAGCGGGAGATACAGATACGCAGTATTTT.

The chain employs TRBV6-5 and TRBJ1-5; a weak D match, TRBD1 (5 bases). This CDR3 has 15 residues. Trimming cost V 0 bases and J 5 bases, with 11 bases left between them. In germline, CDR1 is MNHEY, CDR2 SVGAGI. This CDR3 reads CASSYSGGEDQPQHF. The CDR3, as DNA: TGTGCCAGCAGTTACTCGGGAGGGGAGGATCAGCCCCAGCATTTT.

This chain links TRBV4-1 with TRBJ2-1, with 7 nucleotides matching TRBD2. There are 17 residues in the CDR3. The V segment lost 0 bases and the J segment 2 bases; nucleotides outside the gene matches: 7. Germline-derived CDR1 and CDR2 are MGHRA and YSYEKL. The CDR3 DNA reads as TGCGCCAGCAGCCAAGATTCTAAGCGGGACGCCTACAATGAGCAGTTCTTC. Amino acid sequence: CASSQDSKRDAYNEQFF.

The V and J genes are TRBV9 and TRBJ2-1, with TRBD2 identical over 13 bases. V dropped 3 bases and J dropped 12; count of bases not matched to a gene: 6. This CDR3 has 14 residues. Germline V gives CDR1 SGDLS, CDR2 YYNGEE. CDR3 in amino acids: CASSGTSGGQGQFF. The DNA of the CDR3 is TGTGCCAGCAGCGGGACTAGCGGGGGACAGGGGCAGTTCTTC.

The V gene is TRBV6-4, the J gene TRBJ2-5; 11 bases map to TRBD2. J was trimmed by 4 bases and V by 2 bases; bases with no gene match: 3. The length of the CDR3 is 15 residues. Germline V gene sequence: CDR1 MRHNA, CDR2 SNTAGT. The CDR3 DNA sequence: TGTGCCAGCAGTGACCATAGCGGGAGGGGAGAGACCCAGTACTTC. Residues: CASSDHSGRGETQYF.

The chain joins TRBV5-1 to TRBJ2-7; 8 bases line up with TRBD2. The J segment lost 1 base and the V segment lost 2 bases, leaving 2 bases of the junction unmatched. This CDR3 is built from 14 residues. Germline lookup yields CDR1 SGHRS and CDR2 YFSETQ. DNA for the CDR3: TGCGCCAGCAGCTTCGGCGGGGGGTCCTACGAGCAGTACTTC. Residues: CASSFGGGSYEQYF.

This clone was counted a few times. This chain uses TRBV19 with TRBJ1-2, with D uncertain. From germline, CDR1 is LNHDA and CDR2 SQIVND (reference sequence). CDR3 length: 14 amino acids. Trimming left V 4 bases short and J 3 bases short, with 12 bases between. This CDR3 is CASSTESYYYGYTF. Written as DNA, the CDR3 is TGTGCCAGTAGTACCGAGAGTTATTACTATGGCTACACCTTC.

J is TRBJ1-4 and V is TRBV19; TRBD1 matches at 8 bases. The CDR3 is 15 residues long. The ends lost 5 bases at V and 6 bases at J; junction bases unmatched: 8. Looked up from germline, CDR1 is LNHDA and CDR2 is SQIVND (reference sequence). The CDR3 protein is CASSPGQGRDEKLFF. CDR3 sequence (DNA): TGTGCCAGTAGTCCCGGACAGGGTCGTGATGAAAAACTGTTTTTT. Supplemented by reference TRBV19 and TRBJ1-4, the full variable domain reads DGGITQSPKYLFRKEGQNVTLSCEQNLNHDAMYWYRQDPGQGLRLIYYSQIVNDFQKGDIAEGYSVSREKKESFPLTVTSAQKNPTAFYLCASSPGQGRDEKLFFGSGTQLSVL.

The chain recombines TRBV19 with TRBJ2-1; TRBD2 matches at 9 bases. The CDR3 is 16 residues long. From germline, CDR1 is LNHDA and CDR2 SQIVND (reference sequence). With 7 bases clipped from V and 7 bases from J, the junction kept 14 bases outside the gene matches. The CDR3 reads CASIGSLAGSFNEQFF. The CDR3, as DNA: TGTGCCAGTATCGGGTCCCTAGCGGGAAGTTTTAATGAGCAGTTCTTC.

This rearrangement joins TRBV5-1 to TRBJ2-6; tentative D call: TRBD2 (6 bases). The CDR3 contains 14 residues. CDR1 and CDR2 from the germline V gene are SGHRS and YFSETQ. The germline V and J ends were trimmed by 4 bases and 5 bases, with 10 bases remaining between them. CDR3 DNA: TGCGCCAGCAGCGAGGGACTGTGGGCCAACGTCCTGACTTTC. Its translation is CASSEGLWANVLTF.

V usage is TRBV6-4 and J usage is TRBJ2-2; no clear D gene. Germline CDR1 is MRHNA and CDR2 is SNTAGT. The CDR3 is 14 residues long. The V gene lost 7 bases and the J gene lost 0 bases, with 9 bases spanning the gap. The CDR3 is CASTHSTNTGELFF. In nucleotides, the CDR3 is TGTGCCAGCACTCACAGCACGAACACCGGGGAGCTGTTTTTT.

CDR3: CASSLVWTSGRAAYEQYF. In DNA, the CDR3 is TGTGCCAGCAGCTTGGTGTGGACTAGCGGGAGGGCCGCATACGAGCAGTACTTC. V and J are TRBV5-5 and TRBJ2-7; TRBD2 aligns across 15 bases. Germline trimming cut 0 bases from V and 4 bases from J; bases unmatched to any gene: 8. This CDR3 region has 18 residues. CDR1 is SGHKS and CDR2 is YYEKEE in the germline V gene (reference sequence).

The chain carries TRBV19 and TRBJ1-2, with D possibly being TRBD1 (5 bases). Germline-derived CDR1 and CDR2 are LNHDA and SQIVND (reference sequence). The V end lost 6 bases, the J end lost 7 bases, and 21 bases lay between the germline ends. The CDR3 sequence is 15 residues long. CDR3 nucleotides: TGTGCCAGTAGAGGGCGGGGCAGCCGCCCCACTGGCTACACCTTC. Protein: CASRGRGSRPTGYTF.

The V and J genes are TRBV28 and TRBJ2-7; 8 bases are shared with TRBD2. Germline V gene sequence: CDR1 MDHEN, CDR2 SYDVKM. The junction had 7 bases not matched to a gene; V was cut back by 6 bases and J by 3 bases. The CDR3 has 14 residues. The CDR3 sequence is CASRQRETFYEQYF. The CDR3 coding sequence is TGTGCCAGCAGACAGCGGGAGACCTTCTACGAGCAGTACTTC.

This clone was recorded once. The V and J genes are TRBV6-5 and TRBJ1-4; no definite D call. CDR1 is MNHEY and CDR2 is SVGAGI in the germline V gene. With 6 bases removed from V and 3 bases from J, the gap between germline ends came to 11 bases. The CDR3 is 14 amino acids. This CDR3 reads CASSLVSANEKLFF. The CDR3 DNA sequence: TGTGCCAGCAGCCTGGTCTCAGCTAATGAAAAACTGTTTTTT.

The sample holds one count of this clone. The chain uses TRBV7-8 and TRBJ1-3; D remains unclear. Germline V gene sequence: CDR1 SGHVS, CDR2 FQNEAQ. V was clipped by 4 bases and J by 0 bases, with 7 bases between them. The CDR3 spans 14 residues. The CDR3 DNA is TGTGCCAGCAGCTCAGATCGCTCTGGAAACACCATATATTTT. It yields the protein CASSSDRSGNTIYF.

J is TRBJ1-4 and V is TRBV6-4; a possible D gene is TRBD1 (6 bases). Germline lookup yields CDR1 MRHNA and CDR2 SNTAGT. CDR3 length equals 17 residues. With 6 bases removed from V and 2 bases from J, the gap between germline ends came to 19 bases. The CDR3 reads CASRKGGLVMTNEKLFF. The CDR3 DNA reads as TGTGCCAGCAGGAAGGGGGGGCTAGTTATGACTAATGAAAAACTGTTTTTT.